This passage covers 32 T cell receptor beta chains from one sample sequenced in a study of blood T cell repertoires in COVID-19. Only in-frame clones appear in the TCRdb table, and some are missing; sequencing was by immunoSEQ multiplex PCR. This sample has about 90,000 clones; more than 70% occur once, and the top ten carry around 2.9%. The sequenced sample was peripheral blood. Receptors originate from a man aged 50 to 59 with COVID-19, enrolled during active disease.

The V and J genes are TRBV23-1 and TRBJ2-7, with a weak D call TRBD2 (7 bases). TRBV23-1 is reported as an ORF; its role is uncertain. V lost 2 bases and J 3 bases, leaving 20 bases between the germline ends. The CDR3 has 17 amino acids. CDR3: CASSQTLGGGASYEQYF. CDR3 DNA sequence: TGCGCCAGCAGTCAAACCCTCGGTGGGGGGGCGAGCTACGAGCAGTACTTC.

The rearrangement uses TRBV10-3 and TRBJ1-5; D is possibly TRBD1 (6 bases). The CDR3 length is 13 residues. CDR1 and CDR2 (germline): ENHRY, SYGVKD. The V and J ends lost 8 bases and 5 bases respectively, with 13 bases between them. The CDR3 region has the DNA TGTGCCATCGGGGCAGGGGTCGATCAGCCCCAGCATTTT. Translation gives CAIGAGVDQPQHF.

The V call is TRBV3-1 (or the pseudogene TRBV3-2), the J call TRBJ2-2; D perhaps matches TRBD2 (7 bases). The CDR3 runs 17 residues. V shed 4 bases and J shed 0 bases, with 15 bases lying between them. The V gene's germline CDR1 is LGHDT and CDR2 YNNKEL (reference sequence). The CDR3 loop is CASSRLGGGPNTGELFF. The CDR3 DNA reads as TGTGCCAGCAGCCGCCTAGGGGGGGGACCGAACACCGGGGAGCTGTTTTTT.

This chain uses TRBV3-1 (or the pseudogene TRBV3-2) with TRBJ2-1; D remains ambiguous. The germline CDR1 and CDR2 sequences are LGHDT and YNNKEL (reference sequence). The CDR3 has 12 amino acids. The V gene lost 5 bases and the J gene lost 9 bases, with 11 bases spanning the gap. In DNA, the CDR3 is TGTGCCAGCAGCTCAAGATGGAGTGAGCAGTTCTTC. It translates to CASSSRWSEQFF.

The genes are TRBV6-5 and TRBJ1-1; TRBD1 is a possible D gene (5 bases). Trimming took 6 bases from V and 4 from J, leaving 12 bases between them. The CDR3 has 13 amino acids. Germline V gene sequence: CDR1 MNHEY, CDR2 SVGAGI. The CDR3 DNA is TGTGCCAGCAGCAGGTGGAGGGGCACTGAAGCTTTCTTT. Protein product: CASSRWRGTEAFF.

The chain is built from TRBV7-2 and TRBJ1-2, with D hard to call. V was trimmed by 0 bases and J by 0 bases, leaving 11 bases between them. Germline V gives CDR1 SGHTA, CDR2 FQGNSA. The CDR3 is 16 residues long. This chain's CDR3 is CASSLASGSPNYGYTF. CDR3 DNA: TGTGCCAGCAGCTTAGCGTCGGGTTCGCCTAACTATGGCTACACCTTC.

The gene calls are TRBV2 and TRBJ1-6; possible D gene TRBD1, 6 bases. The germline V gene encodes CDR1 SNHLY and CDR2 FYNNEI. Trimming removed 4 bases from V and 6 bases from J, with 16 bases in between. The CDR3 length is 16 residues. CDR3 protein: CASSATGWDGNSPLHF. The CDR3 nucleotides are TGTGCCAGCAGTGCAACAGGGTGGGACGGTAATTCACCCCTCCACTTT.

J is TRBJ1-1 and V is TRBV5-1, with D uncertain. The length of the CDR3 is 13 residues. Trimming removed 0 bases at V and 5 bases at J, with 8 bases between. In germline, CDR1 is SGHRS, CDR2 YFSETQ. CDR3 protein: CASSLDRLTEAFF. CDR3 bases: TGCGCCAGCAGCTTGGACAGATTGACTGAAGCTTTCTTT.

This chain connects TRBV5-6 to TRBJ1-1; TRBD1 aligns across 7 bases. V dropped 0 bases and J dropped 10; count of bases not matched to a gene: 3. This CDR3 is built from 12 residues. The V gene's germline CDR1 is SGHDT and CDR2 YYEEEE. CDR3 loop: CASSLGQGSAFF. The DNA of the CDR3 is TGTGCCAGCAGCTTGGGACAGGGCTCAGCTTTCTTT.

The CDR3, as DNA: TGTGCCAGTAGTCAACCGGGACAGGGATCTCAGCCCCAGCATTTT. Protein sequence: CASSQPGQGSQPQHF. The V gene is TRBV19, the J gene TRBJ1-5; 9 bases line up with TRBD1. In germline, CDR1 is LNHDA, CDR2 SQIVND (reference sequence). The CDR3 runs 15 residues. The V segment lost 5 bases and the J segment 6 bases; nucleotides outside the gene matches: 8.

Written as DNA, the CDR3 is TGTGCCAGCAGTGAGTTGATTACAGGGATGGTACATGGCTACACCTTC. Translated: CASSELITGMVHGYTF. The V and J genes are TRBV6-1 and TRBJ1-2; TRBD1 is a possible D gene (6 bases). Trimming took 3 bases from V and 6 from J, leaving 20 bases between them. CDR3 size: 16 residues. Germline CDR1 reads MNHNS; CDR2 reads SASEGT.

This chain connects TRBV12-3 or TRBV12-4 to TRBJ2-3, with a possible D match to TRBD2 (5 bases). With 7 bases removed from V and 7 bases from J, the gap between germline ends came to 9 bases. This CDR3 has 11 amino acids. The CDR3: CASTREYTQYF. The CDR3 region has the DNA TGTGCCAGCACCCGGGAATATACGCAGTATTTT.

The chain joins TRBV9 to TRBJ1-6; D remains unclear. The germline CDR1 and CDR2 sequences are SGDLS and YYNGEE. This CDR3 region has 14 residues. V was pared by 2 bases and J by 5 bases, with 8 bases between. The CDR3: CASSVEEDNSPLHF. The CDR3 coding sequence is TGTGCCAGCAGCGTGGAGGAGGATAATTCACCCCTCCACTTT.

The chain carries TRBV11-2 and TRBJ1-6; no reliable D call. Deletions cut 4 bases from V and 7 bases from J, with 8 bases between. CDR1 and CDR2 from the germline V gene are SGHAT and FQNNGV. The CDR3 covers 13 residues. CDR3 amino acids: CASSSIGNSPLHF. The DNA of the CDR3 is TGTGCCAGCAGCTCCATCGGGAATTCACCCCTCCACTTT.

V and J are TRBV23-1 and TRBJ2-4; D possibly corresponds to TRBD1 (6 bases). TRBV23-1 is an ORF for which the function is uncertain. V lost 3 bases and J 4 bases, leaving 19 bases between the germline ends. The CDR3 length is 17 residues. CDR3 in DNA: TGCGCCAGCAGTCAGGGTTATTTTAGGACAGAGAAAAACATTCAGTACTTC. Translation: CASSQGYFRTEKNIQYF.

Concerning this clone itself: An end of the junction differs from the germline gene, which may be a read error. The J gene is TRBJ2-1, the V gene TRBV7-7; 7 positions match TRBD1. The CDR3 has 13 residues. Germline CDR1 is SSHAT and CDR2 is FNYEAQ (reference sequence). As DNA, the CDR3 is TGTGCTAGCAGCTTAGACAGGGCGAATGAGCAGTTCTTC. Residues: CASSLDRANEQFF.

This clone was seen only a few times. The gene calls are TRBV30 and TRBJ1-5; D may be TRBD1 (5 bases). The CDR3 has 13 amino acids. Per the germline V gene, CDR1 is GTSNPN and CDR2 is SVGIG (reference sequence). The V end was cut by 0 bases, the J end by 6 bases, with 9 bases between. CDR3 DNA sequence: TGTGCCTGGAGTGTACAGGCTGGTCAGCCCCAGCATTTT. This gives the protein CAWSVQAGQPQHF. The complete variable domain, with remaining parts taken from reference TRBV30 and TRBJ1-5, reads SQTIHQWPATLVQPVGSPLSLECTVEGTSNPNLYWYRQAAGRGLQLLFYSVGIGQISSEVPQNLSASRPQDRQFILSSKKLLLSDSGFYLCAWSVQAGQPQHFGDGTRLSIL.

The V call is TRBV5-1, the J call TRBJ2-7; 10 nucleotides line up with TRBD2. Germline V gene sequence: CDR1 SGHRS, CDR2 YFSETQ. This CDR3 is 15 amino acids long. V shed 0 bases, J shed 2 bases, and the junction held 2 bases outside the gene matches. CDR3 coding DNA: TGCGCCAGCAGCTTGGACGGACTAGCGGCCTACGAGCAGTACTTC. Translated, it gives CASSLDGLAAYEQYF.

This chain joins TRBV9 and TRBJ2-7; 9 bases match TRBD2. CDR1 and CDR2 (germline): SGDLS, YYNGEE. The CDR3 totals 14 residues. V was clipped by 4 bases and J by 3 bases; unmatched bases: 5. For the CDR3, the DNA is TGTGCCAGCAGCCCGCCTAGCGGGGTCTACGAGCAGTACTTC. Amino acid sequence: CASSPPSGVYEQYF.

The chain links TRBV13 to TRBJ2-7; no reliable D call. In germline, CDR1 is PRHDT, CDR2 FYEKMQ (reference sequence). The CDR3 contains 15 residues. The V gene lost 0 bases and the J gene lost 2 bases, with 11 bases spanning the gap. CDR3 in amino acids: CASSLGATEPYEQYF. CDR3 sequence (DNA): TGTGCCAGCAGCTTAGGTGCGACTGAACCCTACGAGCAGTACTTC.

This chain joins TRBV7-2 and TRBJ2-2; 8 bases align to TRBD2. The CDR3 contains 15 residues. Trimming removed 5 bases from V and 0 bases from J; junction bases left unmatched: 2. Germline V lookup: CDR1 SGHTA, CDR2 FQGNSA. The CDR3 bases are TGTGCCAGCAGCCGGGGGGGGCCGAACACCGGGGAGCTGTTTTTT. Translated: CASSRGGPNTGELFF. Drawing the rest from reference TRBV7-2 and TRBJ2-2, the complete variable domain is GAGVSQSPSNKVTEKGKDVELRCDPISGHTALYWYRQSLGQGLEFLIYFQGNSAPDKSGLPSDRFSAERTGGSVSTLTIQRTQQEDSAVYLCASSRGGPNTGELFFGEGSRLTVL.

The chain joins TRBV6-2 or TRBV6-3 to TRBJ2-1, with TRBD1 identical over 10 bases. The CDR3 is 13 amino acids. Germline V gene lookup returns CDR1 MNHEY and CDR2 SVGEGT. With V trimmed by 6 bases and J by 8 bases, 4 bases remained unmatched. CDR3 residues: CASSRDRGYEQFF. CDR3 DNA sequence: TGTGCCAGCAGCCGGGACAGGGGTTATGAGCAGTTCTTC.

This chain connects TRBV4-1 to TRBJ1-5; D unclear. The CDR3 is 15 residues long. CDR1 is MGHRA, CDR2 YSYEKL, per germline. Deletions cut 0 bases from V and 7 bases from J, with 13 bases between. The CDR3 DNA follows: TGCGCCAGCAGCCAAGAGGCCGTTCCAGGACAGCCCCAGCATTTT. Translated, it gives CASSQEAVPGQPQHF.

The rearrangement joins TRBV7-2 to TRBJ1-2; 7 bases are a match to TRBD1. The CDR3 loop spans 15 amino acids. The V gene's germline CDR1 is SGHTA and CDR2 FQGNSA. The ends lost 4 bases at V and 2 bases at J; junction bases unmatched: 7. The CDR3: CASSSPGQPNYGYTF. The CDR3 region has the DNA TGTGCCAGCAGCTCACCGGGACAGCCAAACTATGGCTACACCTTC.

The chain employs TRBV6-2 or TRBV6-3 and TRBJ2-3; 14 bases agree with TRBD2. The CDR3 consists of 18 residues. Trimming at V came to 6 bases and at J to 2 bases, leaving 10 bases not matched to a gene. Germline CDR1 and CDR2: MNHEY and SVGEGT. DNA of the CDR3: TGTGCCAGCAGCCCTGATGGACTAGCGGGGGGATCCACAGATACGCAGTATTTT. Translating gives CASSPDGLAGGSTDTQYF.

The CDR3 nucleotides are TGTGCCAGCAGCCTACTGGGGTACGGACAGCACATGAACACTGAAGCTTTCTTT. As protein: CASSLLGYGQHMNTEAFF. The V gene is TRBV14, the J gene TRBJ1-1, with a tentative D call TRBD1 (6 bases). The CDR3 length is 18 residues. Trimming left V 4 bases short and J 0 bases short, with 21 bases between. CDR1 SGHDN and CDR2 FVKESK come from the germline V gene.

V usage is TRBV4-3 and J usage is TRBJ2-7; D might be TRBD1 (6 bases). V was shortened by 1 base and J by 0 bases, with 13 bases between the two germline ends. This CDR3 has 16 amino acids. From germline, CDR1 is LGHNA and CDR2 YSLEER. The CDR3 spells CASSQAGDMSSYEQYF. DNA of the CDR3: TGCGCCAGCAGCCAAGCAGGGGACATGAGCTCCTACGAGCAGTACTTC.

This chain links TRBV28 with TRBJ1-5; D remains ambiguous. This CDR3 contains 14 residues. V lost 6 bases and J lost 0, with 9 bases in between. Looked up from germline, CDR1 is MDHEN and CDR2 is SYDVKM. CDR3 sequence: CASRRRGSNQPQHF. CDR3 bases: TGTGCCAGCAGGCGTAGAGGTAGCAATCAGCCCCAGCATTTT.

The chain recombines TRBV7-9 with TRBJ1-2, with 9 bases fitting TRBD1. J was trimmed by 6 bases and V by 3 bases; bases with no gene match: 2. The CDR3 length is 13 residues. CDR1 is SEHNR, CDR2 FQNEAQ, per germline (reference sequence). CDR3 residues: CASSFGQGNGYTF. CDR3 nucleotide sequence: TGTGCCAGCAGCTTTGGACAGGGGAATGGCTACACCTTC.

This clone was counted a single time. V usage is TRBV14 and J usage is TRBJ2-7, with D maybe TRBD2 (6 bases). The V end lost 2 bases, the J end lost 6 bases, and 14 bases lay between the germline ends. Germline values: CDR1 SGHDN, CDR2 FVKESK. This CDR3 has 14 amino acids. The CDR3 nucleotides read TGTGCCAGCAGCCAATTCTTGGGGGGAAGCGAGCAGTACTTC. Amino acids: CASSQFLGGSEQYF.

The V and J genes are TRBV5-1 and TRBJ2-7, with D possibly matching TRBD2 (7 bases). This CDR3 has 15 residues. Germline V gives CDR1 SGHRS, CDR2 YFSETQ. Deletions cut 2 bases from V and 0 bases from J, with 12 bases between. The CDR3 reads CASSFAGEGSYEQYF. CDR3 DNA: TGCGCCAGCAGCTTCGCAGGGGAGGGCTCCTACGAGCAGTACTTC.

The chain combines TRBV6-4 with TRBJ2-5; possible D gene TRBD2, 7 bases. Trimming took 3 bases from V and 5 from J, leaving 10 bases between them. Germline V gene lookup returns CDR1 MRHNA and CDR2 SNTAGT. The CDR3 has 13 amino acids. The CDR3 DNA reads TGTGCCAGCAGTGAAGGGGGAGGGGAGACCCAGTACTTC. Translation: CASSEGGGETQYF.